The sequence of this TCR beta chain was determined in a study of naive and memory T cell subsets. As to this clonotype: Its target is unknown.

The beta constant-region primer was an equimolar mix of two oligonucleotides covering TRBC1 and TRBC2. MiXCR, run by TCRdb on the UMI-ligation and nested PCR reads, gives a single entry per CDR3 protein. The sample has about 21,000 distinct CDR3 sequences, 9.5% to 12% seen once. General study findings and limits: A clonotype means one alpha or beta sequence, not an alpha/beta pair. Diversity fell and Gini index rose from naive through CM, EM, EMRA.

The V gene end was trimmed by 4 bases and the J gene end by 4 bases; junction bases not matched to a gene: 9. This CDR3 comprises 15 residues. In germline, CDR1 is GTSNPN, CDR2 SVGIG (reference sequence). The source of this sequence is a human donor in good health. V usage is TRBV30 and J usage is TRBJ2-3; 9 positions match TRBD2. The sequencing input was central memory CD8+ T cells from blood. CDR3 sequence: CAWTLAGGPADTQYF. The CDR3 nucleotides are TGTGCCTGGACGCTGGCGGGAGGGCCCGCAGATACGCAGTATTTT. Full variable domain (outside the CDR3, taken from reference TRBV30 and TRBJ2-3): SQTIHQWPATLVQPVGSPLSLECTVEGTSNPNLYWYRQAAGRGLQLLFYSVGIGQISSEVPQNLSASRPQDRQFILSSKKLLLSDSGFYLCAWTLAGGPADTQYFGPGTRLTVL.